A single T cell receptor (beta chain) is shown here with its context. The CDR3 sequence is 13 residues long. V was clipped by 4 bases and J by 7 bases, with 13 bases between them. CDR1 and CDR2 from the germline V gene are LGHNA and YSLEER. This sample is part of a study of technical replicates of blood from a few donors. Assay: immunoSEQ multiplex PCR; the TCRdb copy retains only in-frame clones and omits some. The sample lists 75,000 to 100,000 clones, approximately 94% seen once, with roughly 0.35% in the top ten. The chain recombines TRBV4-3 with TRBJ1-1; D perhaps matches TRBD1 (6 bases). Sequences were obtained from T cells isolated from PBMCs. This receptor was identified in a human donor in good health. The CDR3: CASSPVLRGEAFF. Written as DNA, the CDR3 is TGCGCCAGCAGCCCCGTCCTCAGGGGTGAAGCTTTCTTT.